One sample yielded the 31 T cell receptor beta chains listed below, sequenced in a study of shared clonotypes between healthy human individuals. This table comes from immunoSEQ multiplex PCR, and its TCRdb copy is limited to in-frame clones, with some not included. The sample has about 2 million clones; less than 95% are singletons. Naive CD8 cells, CD45RO-negative and positively selected for CCR7, excluded terminally differentiated effector memory CD45RA+ cells. The sequencing input was naive CD8+ T cells sorted from blood. The origin of the receptors is a man between 18 and 29 years old in good health.

J is TRBJ2-5 and V is TRBV4-1, with 8 bases that match TRBD2. The last part of the DNA fits TRBJ2-7 better; the J call may be wrong. The CDR3 has 16 residues. Germline-derived CDR1 and CDR2 are MGHRA and YSYEKL. Written as DNA, the CDR3 is TGCGCCAGCAGCCAAGATACATCAGCGGGAGACTACGAGCAGTACTTC. Its protein is CASSQDTSAGDYEQYF.

The chain combines TRBV7-9 with TRBJ2-7, with D possibly being TRBD2 (5 bases). Germline lookup yields CDR1 SEHNR and CDR2 FQNEAQ (reference sequence). This CDR3 contains 12 residues. V was shortened by 8 bases and J by 7 bases, with 15 bases between the two germline ends. Here the CDR3 reads CASALGVGEQYF. CDR3 in DNA: TGTGCCAGCGCCCTCGGGGTGGGGGAGCAGTACTTC. Complete variable domain (other parts from reference TRBV7-9 and TRBJ2-7): DTGVSQNPRHKITKRGQNVTFRCDPISEHNRLYWYRQTLGQGPEFLTYFQNEAQLEKSRLLSDRFSAERPKGSFSTLEIQRTEQGDSAMYLCASALGVGEQYFGPGTRLTVT.

Concerning this clone itself: The germline gene is not matched at one end of the junction; a read error may be the cause. The rearrangement uses TRBV7-7 and TRBJ1-6; D is possibly TRBD1 (5 bases). The CDR3 consists of 14 residues. Germline CDR1 and CDR2: SSHAT and FNYEAQ (reference sequence). CDR3 bases: TGTGCTAGCAGCCTGGGGCCCGTAAATTCACCCCTCCACTTT. Translating it yields CASSLGPVNSPLHF.

The chain employs TRBV28 and TRBJ1-1; D is perhaps TRBD1 (6 bases). From germline, CDR1 is MDHEN and CDR2 SYDVKM. Trimming took 6 bases from V and 3 from J, leaving 11 bases between them. The CDR3 consists of 13 residues. The CDR3 reads CASRARGDTEAFF. The CDR3 DNA reads as TGTGCCAGCAGGGCAAGGGGGGACACTGAAGCTTTCTTT.

A note on this clone: Distinct nucleotide sequences in the sample also encode this CDR3. The chain links TRBV4-1 to TRBJ2-3; 9 bases map to TRBD1. CDR3 length: 14 residues. V trimming: 3 bases; J trimming: 4 bases; junction bases outside the gene matches: 2. Germline values: CDR1 MGHRA, CDR2 YSYEKL. The CDR3 loop reads CASSQDRGADTQYF. The CDR3 bases are TGCGCCAGCAGCCAGGACAGGGGTGCAGATACGCAGTATTTT.

J is TRBJ1-5 and V is TRBV30; D remains ambiguous. The CDR3 covers 16 residues. Deletions cut 3 bases from V and 2 bases from J, with 17 bases between. Germline CDR1 reads GTSNPN; CDR2 reads SVGIG (reference sequence). The CDR3 loop is CAWSPISFEGNQPQHF. CDR3 in DNA: TGTGCCTGGAGCCCCATTAGCTTCGAAGGCAATCAGCCCCAGCATTTT.

V and J are TRBV15 and TRBJ2-2; 8 bases are a match to TRBD2. From germline, CDR1 is LNHNV and CDR2 YYDKDF (reference sequence). The CDR3 loop spans 18 amino acids. V was pared by 1 base and J by 8 bases, with 15 bases of the junction left unmatched. DNA of the CDR3: TGTGCCACCAGCAGAGTGGGGGAGGGACTAGAGGCTTTGGGGGAGCTGTTTTTT. The encoded protein is CATSRVGEGLEALGELFF.

The CDR3 protein is CASSQDHLSGRGNEQFF. CDR3 DNA: TGCGCCAGCAGCCAAGATCATCTTAGCGGGAGAGGGAATGAGCAGTTCTTC. The V and J genes are TRBV4-3 and TRBJ2-1, with 9 positions matching TRBD2. The germline V gene has CDR1 LGHNA and CDR2 YSLEER. This CDR3 comprises 17 residues. V dropped 0 bases and J dropped 7; count of bases not matched to a gene: 10.

The J gene is TRBJ2-7, the V gene TRBV6-5, with D unclear. Germline-derived CDR1 and CDR2 are MNHEY and SVGAGI. The V end lost 6 bases, the J end lost 2 bases, and 14 bases lay between the germline ends. The CDR3 totals 14 residues. The CDR3 region is CASSTADGPYEQYF. In nucleotides, the CDR3 is TGTGCCAGCAGCACAGCCGACGGACCCTACGAGCAGTACTTC.

The CDR3 here is CAHSEKGRPDYSYEQYF. DNA for the CDR3: TGTGCCCACTCTGAGAAGGGGAGGCCCGATTATTCCTACGAGCAGTACTTC. V usage is TRBV30 and J usage is TRBJ2-7; weak D call: TRBD2 (6 bases). Trimming took off 8 bases at V and 1 base at J, with 27 bases between the two ends. Germline V gene data show CDR1 as GTSNPN and CDR2 as SVGIG (reference sequence). The CDR3 consists of 17 residues.

The rearrangement uses TRBV5-4 and TRBJ2-1; D unclear. From germline, CDR1 is SGHNT and CDR2 YYREEE (reference sequence). V lost 4 bases and J lost 6, with 11 bases in between. The CDR3 consists of 13 residues. CDR3 coding DNA: TGTGCCAGCAGCCCGGATCCCATCAATGAGCAGTTCTTC. This sequence encodes CASSPDPINEQFF. Full variable domain (outside the CDR3, taken from reference TRBV5-4 and TRBJ2-1): ETGVTQSPTHLIKTRGQQVTLRCSSQSGHNTVSWYQQALGQGPQFIFQYYREEENGRGNFPPRFSGLQFPNYSSELNVNALELDDSALYLCASSPDPINEQFFGPGTRLTVL.

This chain uses TRBV19 with TRBJ1-1; D is perhaps TRBD1 (6 bases). The CDR3 is 21 amino acids. Between the trimmed V and J ends, which lost 0 bases and 4 bases, there was a span of 30 bases. In germline, CDR1 is LNHDA, CDR2 SQIVND (reference sequence). CDR3 DNA sequence: TGTGCCAGTAGTATAGATCCGAACCCCTCGGGGGTGGGGGCGGAGGGCACTGAAGCTTTCTTT. Residues: CASSIDPNPSGVGAEGTEAFF.

This chain's CDR3 is CAIAGGPFLEQYF. The CDR3 DNA reads TGTGCCATCGCGGGAGGGCCCTTTTTAGAGCAGTACTTC. The chain has TRBV7-9 and TRBJ2-7; 9 bases match TRBD2. J lost 7 bases, V lost 10 bases, and 11 bases had no gene match. CDR1 and CDR2 (germline): SEHNR, FQNEAQ (reference sequence). The CDR3 is 13 residues long.

The chain has TRBV9 and TRBJ2-5; D is unresolved. Trimming cost V 2 bases and J 5 bases, with 13 bases left between them. Germline V gives CDR1 SGDLS, CDR2 YYNGEE. The CDR3 spans 14 residues. The CDR3 protein is CASSVYGLSETQYF. In nucleotides, the CDR3 is TGTGCCAGCAGCGTTTATGGCTTATCGGAGACCCAGTACTTC.

The chain joins TRBV30 to TRBJ2-7; TRBD1 agrees at 11 bases. Losses at the gene ends were 4 bases for V and 3 bases for J; bases not matched to a gene: 2. Germline V gene data show CDR1 as GTSNPN and CDR2 as SVGIG (reference sequence). The CDR3 is 13 residues long. The CDR3 loop reads CAWKGQGGYEQYF. The CDR3 nucleotides read TGTGCCTGGAAGGGACAGGGGGGCTACGAGCAGTACTTC. Variable domain in full (rest from reference TRBV30 and TRBJ2-7): SQTIHQWPATLVQPVGSPLSLECTVEGTSNPNLYWYRQAAGRGLQLLFYSVGIGQISSEVPQNLSASRPQDRQFILSSKKLLLSDSGFYLCAWKGQGGYEQYFGPGTRLTVT.

The chain is built from TRBV4-1 and TRBJ2-1; 9 bases are shared with TRBD2. The CDR3 extends over 15 amino acids. Trimming at V came to 5 bases and at J to 2 bases, leaving 4 bases not matched to a gene. The germline V gene encodes CDR1 MGHRA and CDR2 YSYEKL. This CDR3 is CASSTSGRPYNEQFF. The CDR3 DNA follows: TGCGCCAGCAGCACTAGCGGGCGACCCTACAATGAGCAGTTCTTC.

This chain connects TRBV27 to TRBJ2-1; TRBD1 matches at 9 bases. The CDR3 contains 15 residues. V was pared by 3 bases and J by 7 bases, with 7 bases of the junction left unmatched. Looked up from germline, CDR1 is MNHEY and CDR2 is SMNVEV (reference sequence). The CDR3 bases are TGTGCCAGCAGTTTTTCGACAGGGGGAAAGAATGAGCAGTTCTTC. This sequence encodes CASSFSTGGKNEQFF.

The CDR3 spells CASSLGETEQFF. CDR3 sequence (DNA): TGTGCCAGCAGTTTAGGAGAGACTGAGCAGTTCTTC. This chain links TRBV27 with TRBJ2-1; D gene uncertain. CDR3 size: 12 residues. The ends were cut back, 2 bases at V and 9 bases at J, with 8 bases in the middle. Germline V gives CDR1 MNHEY, CDR2 SMNVEV (reference sequence).

This chain joins TRBV10-2 and TRBJ2-1; TRBD2 aligns across 10 bases. V lost 8 bases and J lost 1; bases outside the gene matches: 8. CDR3 length: 16 amino acids. CDR1 and CDR2 (germline): WSHSY, SAAADI. The CDR3 DNA reads TGCGCCAGCGGGGGTCTAGCGGGGGATTCCTACAATGAGCAGTTCTTC. It encodes CASGGLAGDSYNEQFF.

This clone was detected many times. V and J are TRBV7-2 and TRBJ2-1, with D maybe TRBD1 (6 bases). Deletions cut 1 base from V and 3 bases from J, with 16 bases between. The germline V gene has CDR1 SGHTA and CDR2 FQGNSA. CDR3 length: 17 amino acids. The CDR3 DNA reads as TGTGCCAGCAGCTTAGGGCAGGGGACACCGATCTACAATGAGCAGTTCTTC. Translating it yields CASSLGQGTPIYNEQFF.

The chain uses TRBV27 and TRBJ2-1; D uncertain. The CDR3 is 15 residues long. V gave up 2 bases and J gave up 15 bases, with 23 bases separating them. Germline V gene data show CDR1 as MNHEY and CDR2 as SMNVEV (reference sequence). The CDR3 sequence: CASSLNAGAFLRWFF. CDR3 DNA: TGTGCCAGCAGTTTAAATGCAGGAGCTTTTCTACGTTGGTTCTTC.

The J gene is TRBJ2-3, the V gene TRBV6-5, with 7 bases fitting TRBD2. Germline CDR1 and CDR2: MNHEY and SVGAGI. The CDR3 contains 13 residues. The junction had 1 base not matched to a gene; V was cut back by 4 bases and J by 3 bases. Here the CDR3 reads CASSWRGTDTQYF. The CDR3 DNA follows: TGTGCCAGCAGTTGGCGGGGGACAGATACGCAGTATTTT.

Concerning this clone: Other DNA sequences in the sample encode the same CDR3. The chain is built from TRBV6-5 and TRBJ2-7; TRBD1 matches at 7 bases. Germline CDR1 and CDR2: MNHEY and SVGAGI. This CDR3 region has 12 residues. The V gene end was trimmed by 5 bases and the J gene end by 5 bases; junction bases not matched to a gene: 3. CDR3 nucleotides: TGTGCCAGCAGTCTCCAGGGGGACGAGCAGTACTTC. It is translated as CASSLQGDEQYF.

The chain recombines TRBV7-3 with TRBJ2-1; 8 nucleotides agree with TRBD2. CDR3 length: 16 amino acids. The germline CDR1 and CDR2 sequences are SGHTA and FQGTGA. Germline trimming cut 5 bases from V and 1 base from J; bases unmatched to any gene: 7. The CDR3 reads CASSPIGGGSYNEQFF. CDR3 nucleotide sequence: TGTGCCAGCAGCCCCATCGGCGGGGGGTCCTACAATGAGCAGTTCTTC.

V and J are TRBV9 and TRBJ1-2; D call uncertain. CDR1 SGDLS and CDR2 YYNGEE come from the germline V gene. V shed 4 bases and J shed 2 bases, with 18 bases lying between them. This CDR3 contains 16 residues. DNA of the CDR3: TGTGCCAGCAGCCCGCAAGTGAGGAAAGTCAACTATGGCTACACCTTC. Protein: CASSPQVRKVNYGYTF.

The V call is TRBV6-5, the J call TRBJ1-2; D call uncertain. This CDR3 is built from 13 residues. V lost 0 bases and J 6 bases, leaving 8 bases between the germline ends. Per the germline V gene, CDR1 is MNHEY and CDR2 is SVGAGI. CDR3 protein: CASSYSTQHGYTF. CDR3 DNA: TGTGCCAGCAGTTACTCGACTCAGCATGGCTACACCTTC.

The chain uses TRBV7-9 and TRBJ2-5; weak D call: TRBD2 (5 bases). Trimming left V 1 base short and J 0 bases short, with 12 bases between. Germline CDR1 SEHNR, CDR2 FQNEAQ (reference sequence). The CDR3 consists of 16 residues. The CDR3: CASSLERGSYQETQYF. DNA for the CDR3: TGTGCCAGCAGCTTAGAACGCGGGTCGTACCAAGAGACCCAGTACTTC.

V gene TRBV7-9 combines with J gene TRBJ2-7, with TRBD1 identical over 10 bases. V gave up 5 bases and J gave up 5 bases; unmatched junction bases: 6. Germline V gives CDR1 SEHNR, CDR2 FQNEAQ (reference sequence). The CDR3 runs 14 residues. The CDR3 reads CASSPGQGRDEQYF. For the CDR3, the DNA is TGTGCCAGCAGCCCGGGACAGGGGCGGGACGAGCAGTACTTC.

The rearrangement joins TRBV28 to TRBJ1-1; unclear D gene. Trimming shortened V by 4 bases and J by 6 bases, and 12 bases separated the two germline ends. The length of the CDR3 is 13 residues. From germline, CDR1 is MDHEN and CDR2 SYDVKM. The CDR3 loop is CASSWIGEAEAFF. In nucleotides, the CDR3 is TGTGCCAGCAGTTGGATCGGGGAGGCTGAAGCTTTCTTT.

Turning to this clone: Additional DNA sequences in this sample encode the identical CDR3. The CDR3 sequence: CASSLSAGYTF. CDR3 nucleotides: TGTGCCAGCAGCTTGTCCGCTGGCTACACCTTC. The rearrangement uses TRBV5-6 and TRBJ1-2; no definite D call. CDR1 and CDR2 (germline): SGHDT, YYEEEE. V lost 1 base and J 7 bases, leaving 5 bases between the germline ends. CDR3 length equals 11 residues.

The CDR3 spells CASGEYEQYF. In nucleotides, the CDR3 is TGTGCCAGCGGGGAGTACGAGCAGTACTTC. The rearrangement joins TRBV7-9 to TRBJ2-7, with a possible D match to TRBD2 (5 bases). CDR1 is SEHNR and CDR2 is FQNEAQ in the germline V gene (reference sequence). V was trimmed by 8 bases and J by 4 bases, leaving 6 bases between them. This CDR3 is 10 amino acids long.